This TCR beta chain emerged from a study of cytomegalovirus exposure and HLA in healthy donors (dated by TCRdb to the late 2010s). About the full investigation: An earlier analysis of several hundred of the donors reported about 280 Gb of sequence data and 117 million unique TCR beta sequences obtained from some 170 million T cells. Roughly 300 gigabases of sequencing data and 91 million or so unique TCR sequences made up an early release that covered approximately 620 HLA-typed donors. Of the approximately 370 genotyped donors, 65% to 90% were placed in the genetic ancestry cluster associated with self-reported Caucasian donors. The study was designed to test whether signatures of past pathogen exposure could be identified by cataloging public T cell receptors. The study used immunosequencing to profile the T cell repertoires of hundreds of subjects and linked those repertoires to cytomegalovirus serostatus. Besides the first cohort of roughly 700 subjects, a separate validation cohort made up of over a hundred different subjects was used. To predict cytomegalovirus infection status, the study brought together high-throughput TCR immunosequencing, statistical association of individual TCRs with disease status, and machine learning. To study patterns of TCR occurrence, a later analysis re-analyzed previously published TCR beta repertoires from 550 to 800 donors and added high-resolution HLA genotyping. Rather than drawing on any new phenotypic data, the later analysis identified candidate immune exposures from TCR beta sequences and the way those sequences occurred across donors. An earlier analysis of some 500 of the donors used high-throughput TCR beta sequencing to judge whether each TCR beta V gene segment behaved as functional or pseudogenic. Alongside the repertoire data, information on donor age, sex, ethnicity and CMV serostatus was compiled. In a later genetic analysis, genome-wide SNP genotypes for about 65% of the roughly 700 donors were used, and that subset was treated as a discovery cohort. All discovery cohort repertoires had been generated on a single sequencing platform. Both class I and class II loci were covered by HLA typing, at four-digit resolution. Typing coverage differed by locus: A, B, C, DRB1 and DQB1 were typed in about 620-640 donors, DQA1 in about 500, DPA1 in 600 to 610, and DPB1 in about 450. A handful of DR-DQ haplotypes were handled as single units for association and clustering because linkage in the cohort was strong. On average, roughly 250,000 unique TCR beta nucleotide sequences were sequenced per donor among 350 to 400 genotyped donors of the cohort, with roughly 19% of those sequences being non-productive. Here is what the overall study found, with its caveats: The authors suggested that the approach could potentially be generalized to other disease states and immunological phenotypes. Three of the identified cytomegalovirus-associated TCR beta chains were confirmed in vitro to be specific for cytomegalovirus antigens. Correlated functional status among segregating V segments might reflect linkage disequilibrium, but an unknown experimental factor could not be ruled out. Presence/absence analyses assumed roughly uniform sequencing depth across donors, an assumption that may not hold. In a later analysis, the rate of TCR association differed among HLA loci, with DRB1 alleles having the most associated TCRs and HLA-C alleles having the fewest. Compared with equally common non-associated chains, HLA-associated TCR beta chains in a later analysis were more clonally expanded and had lower generation probabilities. Because some donors lacked HLA typing at each locus, the association tests relied only on the typed subset. Across donors, most TCR sequences were observed very rarely, whereas some public TCRs were present in many individuals. A later genetic analysis associated a missense DCLRE1C variant with V-gene and J-gene trimming of TCR beta chains, and an independent cohort replicated the association. This cohort had only TCR beta chains sequenced, and the lack of alpha or paired-chain data limited which features could be detected. The 87-base-pair reads could not distinguish some IMGT-functional V segments, including TRBV6-2 and TRBV6-3, so those segments were excluded. A group of highly shared sequence variants was considered likely to be a technical artifact of the sequencing pipeline. In a later genetic analysis, fewer N-insertions in productive TCRs were reported among donors in an Asian-associated ancestry cluster than the roughly 710-donor mean. A further reported finding was that TCR beta sequences accurately predicted the HLA-A and HLA-B alleles for most subjects in the first cohort. Immune exposure information for the cohort was limited to CMV serostatus. The study listed 150 to 200 TCR beta chains as associated with cytomegalovirus. At a false discovery rate of 0.05, a later analysis linked roughly 17,000 TCR beta sequences to specific HLA alleles. Strong co-occurrence of HLA alleles, especially DR and DQ, made assigning TCR associations to individual alleles difficult. Because counts were too low, around 18 rarely observed V segments, including chromosome 9 orphons, were left out of the earlier analysis of about 620 of the donors. An earlier analysis of around 500 of the donors showed that most TCR beta V segments appeared in productive rearrangements either about 90% or about 30% of the time, which broadly matched IMGT annotations. In a later analysis, most CMV-associated TCR beta chains were found to appear HLA-restricted, with HLA associations seemingly driven largely by CMV exposure. In both the original and validation cohorts, the classifier was reported to diagnose cytomegalovirus status with high specificity and sensitivity. In a later analysis, several top co-occurrence clusters were reported to appear linked to parvovirus B19, influenza, CMV and Epstein-Barr virus.

The receptor library was made with the immunoSEQ multiplex PCR assay. For the multiplex PCR, a mixture combining 60 forward primers for TCR Vbeta segments and 13 reverse primers for TCR Jbeta segments was used. Amplification of the CDR3 region of rearranged TCR beta genes was performed with a multiplex PCR assay on genomic DNA. Amplified TCR beta libraries were sequenced as 87-base-pair reads on the Illumina HiSeq System. The authors' analysis ran thus. In a later analysis, tens of millions of unique TCR beta chains were counted across the 500 to 850 repertoires, and roughly 11 million of these chains were shared by at least two donors. Raw reads were error-corrected and collapsed into unique sequences with a nearest-neighbor algorithm that merged closely related sequences to remove PCR and sequencing errors. CDR3 sequences were aligned to IMGT reference sequences to assign V, D and J gene segments. For a sequence to be retained, a match of at least six nucleotides to both a V gene segment and a J gene segment was required. A rearrangement was called productive if the CDR3 had no stop codons and remained in frame with V and J, and every other rearrangement was called non-productive. CDR3 was defined according to IMGT convention as the region running from the second conserved V-encoded cysteine to the conserved J-encoded phenylalanine. Sequences without an unambiguous match to a single V gene segment were excluded from the earlier analysis of 500 to 700 of the donors. An earlier analysis of several hundred of the donors called V segments functional above 56.7% productive rearrangements and segregating when the between-donor standard deviation exceeded 5%. A statistical classification framework was built to diagnose cytomegalovirus status from the catalog of TCR beta chain sequences. V and J gene assignment, in a later analysis, came from comparing TCR nucleotide sequences with IMGT/GENE-DB human TR gene sequences. The TCRdist pipeline was used in a later analysis to assign CDR3 sequences and most-parsimonious VDJ recombination scenarios. A later analysis defined each TCR beta chain by its CDR3 amino acid sequence plus V-gene family, and excluded reads lacking a unique V-gene family. A later analysis removed 550 to 650 highly shared, low-generation-probability nucleotide sequences to deal with suspected cross-contamination and a sequencing artifact. For each public chain, a later analysis derived a clonal expansion index from normalized ranks of inferred template counts within each repertoire. In a later analysis, generation probabilities were computed with a VDJ recombination model fitted to out-of-frame rearrangements, and the resulting probabilities were checked against IGoR. In a later analysis, TCR-TCR, TCR-HLA and TCR-CMV co-occurrence was scored with hypergeometric tests, and a repertoire-size bias correction was applied to TCR pairs. To estimate false discovery rates, a later analysis permuted the HLA or CMV assignments 20 times. In a later analysis, co-occurring TCRs were grouped with DBSCAN, and TCRdist sequence similarity was added when clustering was performed within HLA-allele-positive subsets. Co-occurrence clustering excluded repertoires with fewer than 30,000 or more than 120,000 public chains, plus five with anomalous nucleotide sharing. TCRdb limited this immuneACCESS table to in-frame rearrangements with V and J called. A share of clones is missing; checked studies link under half to unresolved V genes, and the rest is unexplained. The DNA was the basis for D and trimming; V, J and clone size are from that table. The sample profile shows 150,000 or so clones; approximately 80% of them were found once. The leading ten clones occupy 4.5% of the sample.

In total, approximately 610 healthy bone marrow donors made up the cohort. All cohort members were sampled while nominally healthy, although unrecorded immune exposures were likely present. The donor tested CMV seropositive and was one of the 289 seropositive cohort members. Every donor gave a peripheral blood sample, and the peripheral blood mononuclear cells from that sample were used for TCR beta sequencing. The Qiagen DNeasy Blood Extraction Kit was used to extract genomic DNA from the blood cell samples. Comments on this clone: Its antigen has not been determined. No base qualities exist here, and no much larger clone lies one base off it.

CDR1 and CDR2, per the germline V gene, are SGHVS and FNYEAQ. From cysteine to phenylalanine, the CDR3 is 17 amino acids long. Just CDR3 DNA is preserved here, 51 bases in frame from base 1. After removal of 5 bases from V and 1 base from J, the junction retains 9 bases not matched to a gene. Sequences were obtained from PBMCs. The sequence was obtained from a woman aged 45-59 years in good health and CMV-seropositive. The sequence joins TRBV7-6 to TRBJ2-5; TRBD1 lines up with 11 middle nucleotides. The bases read TGTGCCAGCAGCCTCCACGCCGGGACAGGGGGCCAAGAGACCCAGTACTTC. Its amino acids are CASSLHAGTGGQETQYF.